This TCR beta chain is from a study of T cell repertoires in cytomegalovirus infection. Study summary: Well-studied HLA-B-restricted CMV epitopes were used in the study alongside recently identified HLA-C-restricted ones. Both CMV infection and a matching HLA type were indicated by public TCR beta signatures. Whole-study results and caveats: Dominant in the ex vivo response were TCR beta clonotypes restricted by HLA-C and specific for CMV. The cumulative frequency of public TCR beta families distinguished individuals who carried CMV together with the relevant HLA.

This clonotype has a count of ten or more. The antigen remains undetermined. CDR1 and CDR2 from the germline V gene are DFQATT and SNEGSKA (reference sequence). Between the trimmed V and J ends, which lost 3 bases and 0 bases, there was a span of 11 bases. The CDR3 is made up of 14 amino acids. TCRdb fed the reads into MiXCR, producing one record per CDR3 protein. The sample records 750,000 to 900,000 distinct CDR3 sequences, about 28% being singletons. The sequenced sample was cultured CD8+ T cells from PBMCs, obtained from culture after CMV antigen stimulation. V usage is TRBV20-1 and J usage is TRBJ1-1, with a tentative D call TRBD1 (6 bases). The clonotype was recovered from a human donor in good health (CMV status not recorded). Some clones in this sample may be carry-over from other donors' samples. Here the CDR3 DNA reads TGCAGTGCTAGTCTGGCAGGGGTGAACACTGAAGCTTTCTTT. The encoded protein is CSASLAGVNTEAFF.